This is a list of T cell receptor beta chains from one sample in a study of T cells in pancreatic ductal adenocarcinoma. The table came from immunoSEQ multiplex PCR; TCRdb's copy has only in-frame clones and leaves some out. The sample consists of about 98,000 clones, over 90% of them appearing once. Input material: PBMCs. Receptors were obtained from a human donor with pancreatic ductal adenocarcinoma. Each CDR3 is given with its conserved first and last residue. D genes are given only for firm matches. The size of a clone is reported for some rows only, either as once, few or many, or as a class for expanded clones.

CDR3nt: TGTGCCAGTAGTATATTAGCGGGAGTTGGGAATGAGCAGTTCTTC; CDR3aa: CASSILAGVGNEQFF; abundance: .; v_gene: TRBV19; j_gene: TRBJ2-1; d_gene: TRBD2
CDR3nt: TGCGCCAGCAGCCAAGGCGTTAGTGGTTTTACGGGGGCCAACGTCCTGACTTTC; CDR3aa: CASSQGVSGFTGANVLTF; abundance: .; v_gene: TRBV4-3; j_gene: TRBJ2-6; d_gene: .
CDR3nt: TGTGCCAGCAGCTTAATAGCGAACTCCTACAATGAGCAGTTCTTC; CDR3aa: CASSLIANSYNEQFF; abundance: .; v_gene: TRBV7-2; j_gene: TRBJ2-1; d_gene: .
CDR3nt: TGCAGCGTTGACCGACAGGGAGCGCCTAGCACAGATACGCAGTATTTT; CDR3aa: CSVDRQGAPSTDTQYF; abundance: .; v_gene: TRBV29-1; j_gene: TRBJ2-3; d_gene: TRBD1
CDR3nt: TGCAGCGTTGACGTTAATAGCGGGTCCCCAGATACGCAGTATTTT; CDR3aa: CSVDVNSGSPDTQYF; abundance: .; v_gene: TRBV29-1; j_gene: TRBJ2-3; d_gene: TRBD2
CDR3nt: TGTGCCTGGAGTGTAGGCCCCGGAGGCCAGCCCCAGCATTTT; CDR3aa: CAWSVGPGGQPQHF; abundance: few; v_gene: TRBV30; j_gene: TRBJ1-5; d_gene: .
CDR3nt: TGTGCCAGCTCACCCCAAGGCCCCCAAGCGGAGACCCAGTACTTC; CDR3aa: CASSPQGPQAETQYF; abundance: .; v_gene: TRBV18; j_gene: TRBJ2-5; d_gene: .
CDR3nt: TGTGCCAGCAGTTACGGGGGGTCCTACCCCTACGAGCAGTACTTC; CDR3aa: CASSYGGSYPYEQYF; abundance: .; v_gene: TRBV6-5; j_gene: TRBJ2-7; d_gene: .
CDR3nt: TGCAGTCCCCCGACCCCGGGGGGCTACACCTTC; CDR3aa: CSPPTPGGYTF; abundance: .; v_gene: TRBV20-1; j_gene: TRBJ1-2; d_gene: .
CDR3nt: TGTGCCAGCTCACCCTACACAGGCCGGGGGTCCGGGGAGCTGTTTTTT; CDR3aa: CASSPYTGRGSGELFF; abundance: .; v_gene: TRBV18; j_gene: TRBJ2-2; d_gene: .
CDR3nt: TGCGCCAGCAGCTTCGGCGACAGGGACGAGCAGTACTTC; CDR3aa: CASSFGDRDEQYF; abundance: once; v_gene: TRBV5-1; j_gene: TRBJ2-7; d_gene: TRBD1